This note documents a single T cell receptor (beta chain) sequence. TCRdb's copy holds only in-frame clones and misses some; the assay was immunoSEQ multiplex PCR. The sample has over 250,000 clones, approximately 89% seen once; the top ten hold over 4%. Participants were aged about 18 to 90 years, lived in some 23 US areas, and enrolled virtually. Among Cohort 3 donors, those recovered had two negative PCRs, clearance, or symptom resolution. These data come from a study of blood T cell repertoires in COVID-19. Background on the study: The origin of the acute and convalescent COVID-19 samples was the United States, Italy and Spain. Sample material is recorded as cDNA or gDNA derived from T cells, B-cell-depleted T cells, or PBMCs.

The CDR3 contains 14 residues. The germline V gene has CDR1 ENHRY and CDR2 SYGVKD. V dropped 6 bases and J dropped 6; count of bases not matched to a gene: 10. Sequences were obtained from PBMCs or T cells enriched from blood (not recorded which). The chain carries TRBV10-3 and TRBJ1-2; 7 bases line up with TRBD1. The TCR originated in a woman in her 30s who had recovered from COVID-19. The CDR3 reads CAISETGYEDGYTF. Written as DNA, the CDR3 is TGTGCCATCAGCGAGACAGGGTACGAGGATGGCTACACCTTC.